What follows are 2 T cell receptor beta chains derived from one specimen sequenced in a study of radiation and T cells in renal cell carcinoma. Time point meaning: blood 4 weeks post-SBRT, at nephrectomy. The sample's treatment: 15 Gy SBRT to primary tumor, nephrectomy 4 weeks later. Clones were sequenced by immunoSEQ multiplex PCR, and TCRdb holds only the in-frame ones, with some missing. The table lists 130,000 to 150,000 clones, less than 90% of them singletons. The material sequenced was blood, taken from a patient whose treatment included radiotherapy and nephrectomy. The receptor set was obtained from a woman aged 50 to 65 with renal cell carcinoma.

The chain is built from TRBV19 and TRBJ1-3; a weak D match, TRBD1 (5 bases). The CDR3 consists of 16 residues. Germline values: CDR1 LNHDA, CDR2 SQIVND (reference sequence). V lost 5 bases and J lost 0, with 14 bases in between. In DNA form, the CDR3 reads TGTGCCAGTAGTTCGGCAGGGTACGCCTCTGGAAACACCATATATTTT. Translation gives CASSSAGYASGNTIYF.

The V call is TRBV15, the J call TRBJ1-2, with TRBD1 identical over 7 bases. Unmatched junction bases numbered 8, after V lost 10 bases and J lost 3 bases. Germline lookup yields CDR1 LNHNV and CDR2 YYDKDF (reference sequence). The CDR3 has 13 amino acids. The CDR3 bases are TGTGCCATCAGGAGGGGGCGAGACTATGGCTACACCTTC. Amino acids: CAIRRGRDYGYTF.